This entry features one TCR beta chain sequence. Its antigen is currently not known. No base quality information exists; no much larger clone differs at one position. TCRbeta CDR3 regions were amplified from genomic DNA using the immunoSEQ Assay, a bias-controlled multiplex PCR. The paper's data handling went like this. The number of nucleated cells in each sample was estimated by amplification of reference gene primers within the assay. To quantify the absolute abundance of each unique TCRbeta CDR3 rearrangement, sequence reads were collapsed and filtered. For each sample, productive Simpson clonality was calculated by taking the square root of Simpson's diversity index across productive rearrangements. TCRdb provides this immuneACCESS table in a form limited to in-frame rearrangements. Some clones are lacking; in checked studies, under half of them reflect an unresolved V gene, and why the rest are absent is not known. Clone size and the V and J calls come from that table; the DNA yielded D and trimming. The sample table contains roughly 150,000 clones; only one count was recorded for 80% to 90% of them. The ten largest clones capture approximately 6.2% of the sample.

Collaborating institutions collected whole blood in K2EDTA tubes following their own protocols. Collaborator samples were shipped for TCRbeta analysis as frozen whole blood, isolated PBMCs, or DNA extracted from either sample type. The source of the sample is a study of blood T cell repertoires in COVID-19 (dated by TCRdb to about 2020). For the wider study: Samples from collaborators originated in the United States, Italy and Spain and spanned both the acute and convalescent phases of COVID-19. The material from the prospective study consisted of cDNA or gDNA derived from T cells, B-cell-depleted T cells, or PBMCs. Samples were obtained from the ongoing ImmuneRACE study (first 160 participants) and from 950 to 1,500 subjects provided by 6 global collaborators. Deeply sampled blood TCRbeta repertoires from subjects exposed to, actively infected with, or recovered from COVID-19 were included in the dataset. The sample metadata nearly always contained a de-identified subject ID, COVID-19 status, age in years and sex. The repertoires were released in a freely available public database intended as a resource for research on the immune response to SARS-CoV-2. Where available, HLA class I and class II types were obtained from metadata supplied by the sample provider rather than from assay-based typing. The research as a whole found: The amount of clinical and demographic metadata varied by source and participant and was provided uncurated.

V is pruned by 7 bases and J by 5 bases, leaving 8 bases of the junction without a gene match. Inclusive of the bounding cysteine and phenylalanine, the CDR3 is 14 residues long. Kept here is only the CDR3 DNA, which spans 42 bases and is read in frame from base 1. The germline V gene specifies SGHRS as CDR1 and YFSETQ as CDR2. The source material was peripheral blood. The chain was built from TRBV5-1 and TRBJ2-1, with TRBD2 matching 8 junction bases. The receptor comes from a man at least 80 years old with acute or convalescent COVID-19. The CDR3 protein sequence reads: CASFSLAENNEQFF. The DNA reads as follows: TGCGCCAGCTTTTCACTAGCGGAAAACAATGAGCAGTTCTTC.